This TCR beta chain was retrieved from a study of spatial heterogeneity in lung cancer. Study details: Detection of beta-chain sequences consistently exceeded that of alpha-chain sequences. The mean occurrence of each unique TCR and UMI combination in raw reads exceeded 9.5.

Germline CDR1 SGHAT, CDR2 FQNNGV. The V end lost 1 base, the J end lost 10 bases, and 15 bases lay between the germline ends. The CDR3 contains 14 residues. Single TCR cDNA molecules each had their own unique molecular identifier. TCRdb used MiXCR to reprocess the 5' RACE reads, holding one entry per CDR3 protein. The sample carries 50,000 to 55,000 distinct CDR3 sequences, roughly 7.5% recorded once. This sample's time point: sample taken at primary tumor resection. In each case, whole RNA from tumor, nontumor lung or frozen PBMC was sequenced unsorted. Donation came from 70 or so patients with untreated early-stage non-small cell lung cancer. This clonotype was found a few times.

The chain combines TRBV11-2 with TRBJ2-3; D not resolved. This sequence was found in a female donor with early-stage non-small cell lung cancer. Sequencing was performed on PBMCs, taken at surgery. The CDR3 sequence is CASSLVPSARAQYF. DNA for the CDR3: TGTGCCAGCAGCTTAGTCCCGTCGGCTCGGGCGCAGTATTTT.